This entry lists 27 T cell receptor beta chains sequenced from one sample in a study of OX40 agonist ivuxolimab in advanced cancers. Here immunoSEQ multiplex PCR was the method, and the copy in TCRdb shows in-frame clones only, minus some. The sample includes around 60,000 clones, around 79% seen only once; the top ten take roughly a tenth. Sequencing was performed on CD4+ or CD8+ T cells sorted from blood, taken in a trial of the OX40 agonist ivuxolimab. Receptors were obtained from an adult with an advanced solid tumor such as melanoma, head and neck, liver or kidney cancer.

The V gene is TRBV9, the J gene TRBJ2-7, with D tentatively TRBD2 (6 bases). Trimming pared 3 bases from V and 2 bases from J, leaving 15 bases between. The CDR3 is made up of 15 amino acids. In germline, CDR1 is SGDLS, CDR2 YYNGEE. Here the CDR3 reads CASSAKGLGTYEQYF. Written as DNA, the CDR3 is TGTGCCAGCAGCGCAAAGGGACTGGGAACCTACGAGCAGTACTTC.

This clone appeared once. The chain recombines TRBV4-1 with TRBJ1-2, with a tentative D call TRBD1 (5 bases). The ends were cut back, 0 bases at V and 4 bases at J, with 12 bases in the middle. Germline CDR1 reads MGHRA; CDR2 reads YSYEKL. The CDR3 length is 15 residues. CDR3 in amino acids: CASSQDFMGTYGYTF. The CDR3, as DNA: TGCGCCAGCAGCCAAGATTTTATGGGGACCTATGGCTACACCTTC.

The gene calls are TRBV7-9 and TRBJ2-1; D is perhaps TRBD2 (7 bases). The germline V gene encodes CDR1 SEHNR and CDR2 FQNEAQ (reference sequence). This CDR3 contains 14 residues. The V end was cut by 10 bases, the J end by 2 bases, with 15 bases between. CDR3 DNA: TGTGCCACCCCGGTGGGGGGGCCCTACAATGAGCAGTTCTTC. The encoded protein is CATPVGGPYNEQFF.

This clone was observed a single time. V gene TRBV4-3 combines with J gene TRBJ1-5; no reliable D call. The V end lost 3 bases, the J end lost 1 base, and 7 bases lay between the germline ends. The length of the CDR3 is 14 residues. Germline CDR1 is LGHNA and CDR2 is YSLEER. CDR3 in amino acids: CASSHLGSNQPQHF. DNA of the CDR3: TGCGCCAGCAGCCATCTAGGGAGCAATCAGCCCCAGCATTTT.

The rearrangement joins TRBV5-1 to TRBJ1-1, with D perhaps TRBD1 (5 bases). This CDR3 has 16 residues. The V end was cut by 2 bases, the J end by 2 bases, with 16 bases between. CDR1 is SGHRS and CDR2 is YFSETQ in the germline V gene. The CDR3 DNA reads TGCGCCAGCAGCTTTAAGACAGCCGCTATTAACACTGAAGCTTTCTTT. As protein: CASSFKTAAINTEAFF.

This chain links TRBV2 with TRBJ2-2; TRBD1 might be the D (6 bases). The CDR3 consists of 16 residues. CDR1 is SNHLY, CDR2 FYNNEI, per germline. V was shortened by 4 bases and J by 5 bases, with 17 bases between the two germline ends. The CDR3 loop is CASSGVPKGGTGELFF. For the CDR3, the DNA is TGTGCCAGCAGTGGGGTCCCCAAAGGGGGAACCGGGGAGCTGTTTTTT.

The chain carries TRBV10-3 and TRBJ2-3; tentatively, D is TRBD1 or TRBD2 (5 bases each). Germline values: CDR1 ENHRY, CDR2 SYGVKD. CDR3 length: 14 amino acids. V lost 5 bases and J lost 0, with 9 bases in between. Here the CDR3 DNA reads TGTGCCATCAGTCCTGGGGGAAGCACAGATACGCAGTATTTT. The encoded protein is CAISPGGSTDTQYF.

V gene TRBV30 combines with J gene TRBJ2-5; D remains ambiguous. Germline values: CDR1 GTSNPN, CDR2 SVGIG (reference sequence). This CDR3 has 11 amino acids. V was trimmed by 4 bases and J by 3 bases, leaving 6 bases between them. The CDR3 nucleotides read TGTGCCTGGACAGAAGAAGAGACCCAGTACTTC. Translated, it gives CAWTEEETQYF.

The chain joins TRBV6-1 to TRBJ2-7; D is perhaps TRBD1 or TRBD2 (5 bases each). The CDR3 is made up of 13 amino acids. Germline CDR1 MNHNS, CDR2 SASEGT. Trimming took 5 bases from V and 4 from J, leaving 12 bases between them. The CDR3 sequence: CASSPPGRYEQYF. The CDR3 DNA reads TGTGCCAGCAGTCCGCCGGGACGGTACGAGCAGTACTTC.

Only one count was recorded for this clone. One junction end disagrees with the germline gene, perhaps due to a read error. Other DNA sequences of this sample code for an identical CDR3. The CDR3, as DNA: TGCGCCAGCAGCCAAGAAGGGACGAGGTTAACTAATGAAAAGCTGTTTTTT. Protein sequence: CASSQEGTRLTNEKLFF. V and J are TRBV4-3 and TRBJ1-4; possible D gene TRBD1, 5 bases. The germline V gene has CDR1 LGHNA and CDR2 YSLEER. This CDR3 spans 17 amino acids.

The chain has TRBV28 and TRBJ1-2; possibly TRBD1 for D (6 bases). V lost 7 bases to trimming and J lost 4 bases, with 19 bases between them. This CDR3 contains 15 residues. Germline CDR1 MDHEN, CDR2 SYDVKM. In DNA form, the CDR3 reads TGTGCCAGCACCAAACACAGGGACCCAGGCTATGGCTACACCTTC. It yields the protein CASTKHRDPGYGYTF.

The chain's CDR3 is CAWSLTTGTSGPQHF. CDR3 in DNA: TGTGCCTGGAGTCTGACAACAGGGACCTCGGGGCCCCAGCATTTT. The V gene is TRBV30, the J gene TRBJ1-5, with a tentative D call TRBD1 (6 bases). Per germline, CDR1 GTSNPN and CDR2 SVGIG (reference sequence). The V gene lost 2 bases and the J gene lost 9 bases, with 20 bases spanning the gap. CDR3 length equals 15 residues.

The rearrangement uses TRBV7-2 and TRBJ2-3, with a possible D match to TRBD1 (6 bases). Germline V gene sequence: CDR1 SGHTA, CDR2 FQGNSA. The germline V and J ends were trimmed by 7 bases and 6 bases, with 11 bases remaining between them. The CDR3 sequence is 12 residues long. The CDR3 sequence: CASTRRGDTQYF. CDR3 in DNA: TGTGCCAGCACCCGAAGGGGGGATACGCAGTATTTT.

The V and J genes are TRBV5-1 and TRBJ2-3; 7 positions match TRBD1. V was pared by 0 bases and J by 1 base, with 2 bases of the junction left unmatched. There are 15 residues in the CDR3. Germline V gene lookup returns CDR1 SGHRS and CDR2 YFSETQ. CDR3 loop: CASSLDGTGTDTQYF. The CDR3 DNA sequence: TGCGCCAGCAGCTTGGATGGGACAGGCACAGATACGCAGTATTTT.

A few counts support this clone. The chain combines TRBV4-2 with TRBJ1-4; no clear D. The germline gives CDR1 LGHNA, CDR2 YNFKEQ. This CDR3 has 14 residues. Trimming cost V 2 bases and J 7 bases, with 11 bases left between them. The DNA for the CDR3 is TGTGCCAGCAGCCAAAGATCCTCAGCTGAAAAACTGTTTTTT. Protein sequence: CASSQRSSAEKLFF.

The CDR3 DNA reads as TGTGCCAGCAGTTCTCTAGGAGGGATCACCGGGGAGCTGTTTTTT. It translates to CASSSLGGITGELFF. The chain recombines TRBV27 with TRBJ2-2; D possibly corresponds to TRBD2 (6 bases). CDR3 length equals 15 residues. Per the germline V gene, CDR1 is MNHEY and CDR2 is SMNVEV (reference sequence). V lost 4 bases and J 4 bases, leaving 13 bases between the germline ends.

This chain uses TRBV2 with TRBJ1-1; 7 positions match TRBD1. The germline V gene has CDR1 SNHLY and CDR2 FYNNEI. The V and J ends lost 4 bases and 2 bases, in that order; junction bases with no gene match: 1. This CDR3 region has 13 residues. CDR3 protein: CASSGQGNTEAFF. The CDR3, as DNA: TGTGCCAGCAGTGGACAGGGTAACACTGAAGCTTTCTTT.

V is TRBV11-2 and J is TRBJ1-1; the D is unclear. CDR1 SGHAT and CDR2 FQNNGV come from the germline V gene. The CDR3 is 11 amino acids. V was pared by 3 bases and J by 6 bases, with 5 bases between. The CDR3 is CASSFRAEAFF. CDR3 nucleotide sequence: TGTGCCAGCAGCTTTAGGGCTGAAGCTTTCTTT.

This clone was seen a few times. The gene calls are TRBV30 and TRBJ1-1; D is possibly TRBD1 (5 bases). Germline V lookup: CDR1 GTSNPN, CDR2 SVGIG (reference sequence). CDR3 length equals 14 residues. V shed 4 bases and J shed 3 bases, with 15 bases lying between them. The CDR3 is CAWKQDGGDTEAFF. CDR3 bases: TGTGCCTGGAAACAGGACGGGGGAGACACTGAAGCTTTCTTT.

On this clone itself: Different DNA sequences within this sample yield the same CDR3. The CDR3 region is CASSLGFWETQYF. DNA for the CDR3: TGTGCCAGCAGCTTAGGTTTTTGGGAGACCCAGTACTTC. The chain is built from TRBV7-2 and TRBJ2-5, with D unresolved. Trimming pared 1 base from V and 5 bases from J, leaving 8 bases between. The germline V gene has CDR1 SGHTA and CDR2 FQGNSA. This CDR3 region has 13 residues.

This chain joins TRBV27 and TRBJ2-5; D perhaps matches TRBD2 (5 bases). The CDR3 has 15 residues. From germline, CDR1 is MNHEY and CDR2 SMNVEV (reference sequence). Trimming pared 2 bases from V and 4 bases from J, leaving 14 bases between. The CDR3 bases are TGTGCCAGCAGTTTAACCCTCGCGGGTGGAGAGACCCAGTACTTC. Translated, it gives CASSLTLAGGETQYF.

This chain joins TRBV20-1 and TRBJ1-1, with D hard to call. The CDR3 consists of 10 residues. V was shortened by 4 bases and J by 3 bases, with 3 bases between the two germline ends. Germline values: CDR1 DFQATT, CDR2 SNEGSKA (reference sequence). The CDR3 loop reads CSAIYTEAFF. CDR3 DNA sequence: TGCAGTGCTATCTACACTGAAGCTTTCTTT.

V usage is TRBV7-2 and J usage is TRBJ2-7; TRBD2 aligns across 12 bases. Germline V gene lookup returns CDR1 SGHTA and CDR2 FQGNSA. V lost 1 base to trimming and J lost 2 bases; unmatched junction nucleotides: 12. This CDR3 region has 19 residues. CDR3 region: CASSLVASGRASNAYEQYF. As DNA, the CDR3 is TGTGCCAGCAGCTTAGTCGCTAGCGGGAGGGCCAGTAACGCCTACGAGCAGTACTTC.

In regard to this clone: Sequence at one end of the junction differs from germline and may be a read error. The rearrangement links TRBV7-7 to TRBJ2-1; 9 nucleotides line up with TRBD1. The CDR3 extends over 14 amino acids. Germline CDR1 reads SSHAT; CDR2 reads FNYEAQ (reference sequence). CDR3: CASSPGTGYNEQFF. The CDR3, as DNA: TGTGCTAGCAGCCCCGGGACAGGGTACAATGAGCAGTTCTTC.

The V and J genes are TRBV2 and TRBJ2-3, with 9 bases identical to TRBD2. The CDR3 length is 17 residues. V lost 0 bases and J lost 2; bases outside the gene matches: 6. From germline, CDR1 is SNHLY and CDR2 FYNNEI. CDR3 amino acids: CASSEARAGGLTDTQYF. The CDR3 coding sequence is TGTGCCAGCAGTGAAGCTCGGGCGGGGGGGCTCACAGATACGCAGTATTTT.

V gene TRBV10-3 combines with J gene TRBJ2-5; D possibly corresponds to TRBD2 (7 bases). V was cut by 3 bases and J by 2 bases, with 13 bases left in between. Germline V gives CDR1 ENHRY, CDR2 SYGVKD. The CDR3 is 15 residues long. CDR3: CAISEGGGRQETQYF. CDR3 sequence (DNA): TGTGCCATCAGTGAAGGGGGGGGTAGACAAGAGACCCAGTACTTC.

The rearrangement uses TRBV7-2 and TRBJ2-5; D possibly uses TRBD1 or TRBD2 (5 bases each). Trimming pared 1 base from V and 14 bases from J, leaving 14 bases between. CDR3 length: 12 amino acids. CDR1 is SGHTA and CDR2 is FQGNSA in the germline V gene. Written as DNA, the CDR3 is TGTGCCAGCAGCTTAGATGGGGGATACTCCTACTTC. Protein sequence: CASSLDGGYSYF.